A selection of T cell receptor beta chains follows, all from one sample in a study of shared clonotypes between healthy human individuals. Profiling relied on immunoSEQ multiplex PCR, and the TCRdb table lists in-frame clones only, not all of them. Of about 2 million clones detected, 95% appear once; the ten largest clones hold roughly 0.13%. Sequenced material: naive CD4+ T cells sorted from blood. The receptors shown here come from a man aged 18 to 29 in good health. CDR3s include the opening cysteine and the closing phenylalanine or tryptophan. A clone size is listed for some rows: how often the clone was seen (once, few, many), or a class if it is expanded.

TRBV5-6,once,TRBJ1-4,CASSLDRRGEKLFF
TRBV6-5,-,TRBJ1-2,CASRRDRYGYTF
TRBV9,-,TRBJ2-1,CASSTGQGNEQFF
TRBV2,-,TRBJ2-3,CASSEERASDTQYF
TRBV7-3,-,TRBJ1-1,CASSPWGGANTEAFF
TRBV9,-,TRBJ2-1,CASSETSGLYNEQFF
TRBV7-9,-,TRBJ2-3,CASSLAGQGARDTQYF
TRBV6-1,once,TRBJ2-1,CASSVLPLGTEQFF
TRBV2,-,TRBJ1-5,CASRNEGVGNQPQHF
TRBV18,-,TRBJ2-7,CASSLAGSSYEQYF
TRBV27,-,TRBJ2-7,CASSGIAAAYEQYF
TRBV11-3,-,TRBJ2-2,CASSFRTSGRGELFF
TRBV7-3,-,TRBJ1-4,CASSLTPGNEKLFF
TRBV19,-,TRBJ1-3,CASSIGGGNTIYF
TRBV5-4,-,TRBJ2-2,CASSLDRGIAGELFF
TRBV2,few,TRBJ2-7,CASREQGYEQYF
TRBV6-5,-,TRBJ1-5,CASSYAIDSNQPQHF
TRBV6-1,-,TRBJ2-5,CASSGWKGEETQYF
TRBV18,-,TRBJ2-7,CASSPETGPYEQYF
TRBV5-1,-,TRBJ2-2,CASSSSGSGELFF
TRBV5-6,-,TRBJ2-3,CASSLGPTDTQYF
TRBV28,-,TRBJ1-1,CASSLQGKTEAFF
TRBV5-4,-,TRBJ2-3,CASSTWTGTPRDTQYF
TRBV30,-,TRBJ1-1,CAWTNRVNTEAFF
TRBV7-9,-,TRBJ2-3,CASSSLSDTQYF
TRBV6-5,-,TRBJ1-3,CASSYSPQLSGNTIYF
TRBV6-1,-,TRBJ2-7,CASSEPSPEQYF
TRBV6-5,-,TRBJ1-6,CASSYGGLPGLLHF
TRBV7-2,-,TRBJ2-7,CASSLVWIDEQYF
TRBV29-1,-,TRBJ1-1,CSVAGTLMNTEAFF
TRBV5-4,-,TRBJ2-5,CASSLVDSQETQYF
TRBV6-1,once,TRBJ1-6,CASSESGVTLHF
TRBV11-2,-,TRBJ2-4,CASSWQMNIQYF
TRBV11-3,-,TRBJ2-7,CASSQTGSYEQYF
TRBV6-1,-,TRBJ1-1,CASSGPENTEAFF